The 27 T cell receptor beta chains reported below all come from one sample, sequenced in a study of blood T cell repertoires in COVID-19. TCRdb's copy holds only in-frame clones and misses some; the assay was immunoSEQ multiplex PCR. The sample holds some 150,000 clones; around 84% are singletons and the top ten take roughly 4.8%. The source material was peripheral blood. The source is a human donor in a cohort sampled during active COVID-19.

This chain uses TRBV20-1 with TRBJ1-1; tentative D call: TRBD1 (6 bases). Trimming stripped 5 bases from V and 3 bases from J, with 7 bases between. CDR3 length equals 11 residues. The germline gives CDR1 DFQATT, CDR2 SNEGSKA (reference sequence). In DNA, the CDR3 is TGCAGTGCTTACAGGGACACTGAAGCTTTCTTT. This encodes CSAYRDTEAFF.

This clone appeared a few times. This sequence joins TRBV5-4 and TRBJ1-6; weak D call: TRBD1 (5 bases). From germline, CDR1 is SGHNT and CDR2 YYREEE (reference sequence). There are 16 residues in the CDR3. Trimming pared 2 bases from V and 5 bases from J, leaving 14 bases between. CDR3 nucleotide sequence: TGTGCCAGCAGCTTTACGATGGGGACTAATAATTCACCCCTCCACTTT. Its protein is CASSFTMGTNNSPLHF.

V is TRBV5-6 and J is TRBJ2-7; the match to TRBD1 covers 7 bases. The CDR3 extends over 16 amino acids. Losses at the gene ends were 0 bases for V and 0 bases for J; bases not matched to a gene: 6. The germline V gene has CDR1 SGHDT and CDR2 YYEEEE. CDR3 residues: CASSLGIGDSSYEQYF. CDR3 bases: TGTGCCAGCAGCTTGGGGATAGGGGACAGCTCCTACGAGCAGTACTTC. Complete variable domain (other parts from reference TRBV5-6 and TRBJ2-7): DAGVTQSPTHLIKTRGQQVTLRCSPKSGHDTVSWYQQALGQGPQFIFQYYEEEERQRGNFPDRFSGHQFPNYSSELNVNALLLGDSALYLCASSLGIGDSSYEQYFGPGTRLTVT.

This clone has only a few counts. The V call is TRBV29-1, the J call TRBJ2-5; 11 bases fit TRBD2. The CDR3 length is 14 residues. CDR1 is SQVTM, CDR2 ANQGSEA, per germline. J lost 5 bases, V lost 3 bases, and 5 bases had no gene match. The CDR3 is CSVDTASGRETQYF. DNA for the CDR3: TGCAGCGTTGATACGGCTAGCGGGAGGGAGACCCAGTACTTC. Using reference TRBV29-1 and TRBJ2-5 for the parts outside the CDR3, the full variable domain is SAVISQKPSRDICQRGTSLTIQCQVDSQVTMMFWYRQQPGQSLTLIATANQGSEATYESGFVIDKFPISRPNLTFSTLTVSNMSPEDSSIYLCSVDTASGRETQYFGPGTRLLVL.

The chain recombines TRBV7-8 with TRBJ2-7; the D gene is possibly TRBD1 (5 bases). In germline, CDR1 is SGHVS, CDR2 FQNEAQ. Trimming cost V 1 base and J 2 bases, with 18 bases left between them. This CDR3 has 17 amino acids. The CDR3: CASSLGLGVRATYEQYF. The CDR3 DNA reads as TGTGCCAGCAGCTTAGGCCTAGGGGTTAGGGCAACCTACGAGCAGTACTTC.

The gene calls are TRBV20-1 and TRBJ1-1; D gene ambiguous. Germline values: CDR1 DFQATT, CDR2 SNEGSKA (reference sequence). The CDR3 covers 9 residues. CDR3 DNA sequence: TGCAGCCGGAACACTGAAGCTTTCTTT. This codes for CSRNTEAFF.

This clone occurred a few times. The chain recombines TRBV4-2 with TRBJ2-3; 7 bases line up with TRBD2. Germline V gene lookup returns CDR1 LGHNA and CDR2 YNFKEQ. The CDR3 length is 20 residues. The V gene end was trimmed by 1 base and the J gene end by 2 bases; junction bases not matched to a gene: 18. CDR3 sequence (DNA): TGTGCCAGCAGCCAAGGTGCCGGGGGACTACTATCTAAAACCACAGATACGCAGTATTTT. As protein: CASSQGAGGLLSKTTDTQYF.

The rearrangement joins TRBV30 to TRBJ1-4, with D hard to call. The CDR3 is 14 amino acids. V lost 2 bases and J lost 5, with 12 bases in between. Germline V lookup: CDR1 GTSNPN, CDR2 SVGIG (reference sequence). CDR3 bases: TGTGCCTGGAGTCCCAACAGATTGAATGAAAAACTGTTTTTT. Translation gives CAWSPNRLNEKLFF.

The chain couples TRBV30 to TRBJ2-1, with 10 nucleotides matching TRBD2. V was clipped by 5 bases and J by 4 bases; unmatched bases: 5. The CDR3 consists of 14 residues. Germline values: CDR1 GTSNPN, CDR2 SVGIG (reference sequence). The CDR3 coding sequence is TGTGCCTGGGGTTCTAGCGGGAGATACAATGAGCAGTTCTTC. This translates into CAWGSSGRYNEQFF.

This chain joins TRBV2 and TRBJ2-1; D is possibly TRBD1 (6 bases). Germline V gene lookup returns CDR1 SNHLY and CDR2 FYNNEI. The CDR3 totals 14 residues. Trimming took 3 bases from V and 8 from J, leaving 14 bases between them. The CDR3 sequence: CASSEYRARDEQFF. As DNA, the CDR3 is TGTGCCAGCAGTGAGTACAGGGCCCGCGATGAGCAGTTCTTC.

V and J are TRBV7-3 and TRBJ2-2, with D uncertain. Germline V gene data show CDR1 as SGHTA and CDR2 as FQGTGA. V lost 5 bases, J lost 7 bases, and 8 bases lay in between. This CDR3 contains 12 residues. CDR3 residues: CASSQHYGELFF. The CDR3, as DNA: TGTGCCAGCAGCCAGCACTACGGGGAGCTGTTTTTT.

The chain joins TRBV30 to TRBJ2-1; TRBD1 is a possible D gene (6 bases). This CDR3 spans 15 amino acids. Germline CDR1 is GTSNPN and CDR2 is SVGIG (reference sequence). The V end was cut by 3 bases, the J end by 9 bases, with 21 bases between. In DNA, the CDR3 is TGTGCCTGGAGGCCCAGGGGCCAGAGGGTAGGTGAGCAGTTCTTC. Protein product: CAWRPRGQRVGEQFF.

This clone has ten or more counts. Other DNA sequences in this sample translate to the same CDR3. The chain links TRBV2 to TRBJ1-2; 10 nucleotides line up with TRBD1. This CDR3 comprises 16 residues. Germline V CDR1 and CDR2: SNHLY, FYNNEI. Losses at the gene ends were 5 bases for V and 8 bases for J; bases not matched to a gene: 14. CDR3 loop: CASSPTGTGEGVGYTF. In DNA, the CDR3 is TGTGCCAGCAGTCCGACCGGGACAGGGGAGGGGGTGGGCTACACCTTC.

V usage is TRBV14 and J usage is TRBJ2-5; D might be TRBD1 (6 bases). Germline lookup yields CDR1 SGHDN and CDR2 FVKESK. The CDR3 loop spans 13 amino acids. The V end lost 2 bases, the J end lost 5 bases, and 9 bases lay between the germline ends. The CDR3 DNA reads TGTGCCAGCAGCCAACCAGGGGCGGAGACCCAGTACTTC. It yields the protein CASSQPGAETQYF.

This clone has only one observation. The V and J genes are TRBV5-1 and TRBJ2-7; TRBD2 might be the D (7 bases). Germline CDR1 reads SGHRS; CDR2 reads YFSETQ. V was shortened by 3 bases and J by 5 bases, with 24 bases between the two germline ends. There are 17 residues in the CDR3. Here the CDR3 reads CASSWGGGREIGNEQYV. DNA for the CDR3: TGCGCCAGCAGCTGGGGGGGCGGGCGGGAGATCGGGAACGAGCAGTACGTC.

V gene TRBV7-2 combines with J gene TRBJ2-7, with D maybe TRBD2 (5 bases). V lost 5 bases to trimming and J lost 6 bases, with 11 bases between them. Per the germline V gene, CDR1 is SGHTA and CDR2 is FQGNSA. This CDR3 has 12 amino acids. CDR3 coding DNA: TGTGCCAGCAGCCTCTACCGGGGCGAGCAGTACTTC. It is translated as CASSLYRGEQYF.

The chain links TRBV11-3 to TRBJ2-5, with 9 bases lining up with TRBD1. Germline lookup yields CDR1 SGHNT and CDR2 YENEEA. The V segment lost 3 bases and the J segment 5 bases; nucleotides outside the gene matches: 10. CDR3 length: 16 residues. CDR3 DNA sequence: TGTGCCAGCAGCTTGGCAAGGACAGGGGCAGCGGAGACCCAGTACTTC. It translates to CASSLARTGAAETQYF.

This clone occurred a few times. The J gene is TRBJ1-6, the V gene TRBV13, with D hard to call. The CDR3 is 16 amino acids. Germline assignment: CDR1 PRHDT and CDR2 FYEKMQ (reference sequence). Trimming removed 3 bases from V and 2 bases from J, with 11 bases in between. Written as DNA, the CDR3 is TGTGCCAGCAGCTTCAGGTCCGTGGCCTATAATTCACCCCTCCACTTT. This encodes CASSFRSVAYNSPLHF.

The V call is TRBV11-1, the J call TRBJ2-5, with 12 bases fitting TRBD2. The germline gives CDR1 SGHAT, CDR2 FQDESV (reference sequence). The CDR3 is 13 amino acids. J lost 8 bases, V lost 3 bases, and 1 base had no gene match. CDR3 sequence (DNA): TGTGCCAGCAGCTTCGGACTAGCGGGAACCCAGTACTTC. It specifies CASSFGLAGTQYF.

Only a few counts were recorded for this clone. The rearrangement joins TRBV6-2 or TRBV6-3 to TRBJ2-5; D perhaps matches TRBD2 (6 bases). This CDR3 has 14 amino acids. Germline CDR1 is MNHEY and CDR2 is SVGEGT. Trimming left V 0 bases short and J 1 base short, with 6 bases between. CDR3 in DNA: TGTGCCAGCAGTTACTCTAGCGGCCAAGAGACCCAGTACTTC. This translates into CASSYSSGQETQYF.

This clone was seen once. The chain combines TRBV19 with TRBJ1-1; tentative D call: TRBD1 (6 bases). Between the trimmed V and J ends, which lost 2 bases and 4 bases, there was a span of 17 bases. The length of the CDR3 is 16 residues. Germline-derived CDR1 and CDR2 are LNHDA and SQIVND (reference sequence). The CDR3, as DNA: TGTGCCAGTAGTATATACAGGGCTAAGGGTCTCACTGAAGCTTTCTTT. Its translation: CASSIYRAKGLTEAFF.

The chain combines TRBV19 with TRBJ2-1; TRBD2 matches at 7 bases. V shed 7 bases, J shed 4 bases, and the junction held 13 bases outside the gene matches. This CDR3 region has 16 residues. Germline values: CDR1 LNHDA, CDR2 SQIVND (reference sequence). CDR3 nucleotides: TGTGCCAGTACCGAAAGGGGCGGGGGACCATACAATGAGCAGTTCTTC. It is translated as CASTERGGGPYNEQFF.

The chain recombines TRBV5-1 with TRBJ2-5; D call uncertain. The CDR3 is made up of 15 amino acids. Germline CDR1 SGHRS, CDR2 YFSETQ. V was pared by 4 bases and J by 4 bases, with 17 bases between. The DNA of the CDR3 is TGCGCCAGCAGCGTCGCCCCCGAGGCCGTAGAGACCCAGTACTTC. It yields the protein CASSVAPEAVETQYF.

The V call is TRBV4-1, the J call TRBJ2-3; D is undetermined. V lost 4 bases and J lost 6, with 14 bases in between. CDR1 is MGHRA and CDR2 is YSYEKL in the germline V gene. This CDR3 is built from 14 residues. CDR3 in DNA: TGCGCCAGCAGCCCGCACGGTTACGGGGATACGCAGTATTTT. Translating it yields CASSPHGYGDTQYF.

This clone has just a few counts. The chain combines TRBV14 with TRBJ2-5, with D uncertain. The CDR3 spans 12 residues. Trimming cost V 6 bases and J 4 bases, with 9 bases left between them. Germline V gene sequence: CDR1 SGHDN, CDR2 FVKESK. CDR3 bases: TGTGCCAGCAGTTCAGGCTTAGAGACCCAGTACTTC. It codes for CASSSGLETQYF.

This clone came up a few times. The chain links TRBV5-8 to TRBJ2-7; D unresolved. CDR3 length equals 12 residues. The V and J ends lost 7 bases and 3 bases respectively, with 11 bases between them. Germline assignment: CDR1 SGHTS and CDR2 YDEGEE. The CDR3 DNA sequence: TGTGCCAGCGGCCTGGAGCACTACGAGCAGTACGTC. Translation gives CASGLEHYEQYV.

This clone was detected a few times. The chain uses TRBV6-5 and TRBJ1-5; D may be TRBD1 (5 bases). The V end lost 7 bases, the J end lost 6 bases, and 13 bases lay between the germline ends. The CDR3 spans 13 residues. Germline V CDR1 and CDR2: MNHEY, SVGAGI. CDR3 bases: TGTGCCAGCACCGAGAGCAGGGTTCAGCCCCAGCATTTT. Residues: CASTESRVQPQHF.